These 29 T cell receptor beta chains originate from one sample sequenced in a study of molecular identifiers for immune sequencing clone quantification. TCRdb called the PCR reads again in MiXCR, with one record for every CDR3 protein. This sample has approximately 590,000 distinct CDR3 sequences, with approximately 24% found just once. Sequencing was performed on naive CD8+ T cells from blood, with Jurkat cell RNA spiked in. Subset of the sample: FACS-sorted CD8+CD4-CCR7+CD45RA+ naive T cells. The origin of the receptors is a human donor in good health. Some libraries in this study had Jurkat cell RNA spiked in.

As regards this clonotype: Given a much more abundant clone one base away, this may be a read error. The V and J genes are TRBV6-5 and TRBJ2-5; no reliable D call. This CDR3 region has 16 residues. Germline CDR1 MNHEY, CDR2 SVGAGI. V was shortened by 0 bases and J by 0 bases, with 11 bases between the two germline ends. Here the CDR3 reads CASSYSRGGDQETQYF. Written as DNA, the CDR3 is TGTGCCAGCAGTTACTCCAGAGGCGGAGACCAAGAGACCCAGTACTTC.

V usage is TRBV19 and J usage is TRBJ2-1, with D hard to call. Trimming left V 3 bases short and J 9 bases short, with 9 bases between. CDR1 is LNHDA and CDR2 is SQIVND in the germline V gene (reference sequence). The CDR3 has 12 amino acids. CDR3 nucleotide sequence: TGTGCCAGTAGTATGGATGCCGCTGAGCAGTTCTTC. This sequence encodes CASSMDAAEQFF.

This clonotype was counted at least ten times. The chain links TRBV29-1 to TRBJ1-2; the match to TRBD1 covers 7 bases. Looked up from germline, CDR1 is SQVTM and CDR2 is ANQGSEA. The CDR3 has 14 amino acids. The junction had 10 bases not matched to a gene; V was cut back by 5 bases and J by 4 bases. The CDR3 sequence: CSVIIRDSTYGYTF. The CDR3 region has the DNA TGCAGCGTTATAATCCGGGACAGTACCTATGGCTACACCTTC.

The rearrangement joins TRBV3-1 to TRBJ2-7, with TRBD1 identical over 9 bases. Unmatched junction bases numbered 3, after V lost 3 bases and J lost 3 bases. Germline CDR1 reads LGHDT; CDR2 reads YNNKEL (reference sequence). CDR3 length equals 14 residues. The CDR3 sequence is CASSHGTGFYEQYF. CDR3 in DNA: TGTGCCAGCAGCCACGGGACAGGGTTCTACGAGCAGTACTTC.

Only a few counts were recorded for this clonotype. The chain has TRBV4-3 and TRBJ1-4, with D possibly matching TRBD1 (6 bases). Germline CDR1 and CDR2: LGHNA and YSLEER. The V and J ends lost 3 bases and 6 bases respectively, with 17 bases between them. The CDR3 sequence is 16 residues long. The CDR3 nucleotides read TGCGCCAGCAGCCACAACAGGGAGACATTGGATGAAAAACTGTTTTTT. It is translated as CASSHNRETLDEKLFF.

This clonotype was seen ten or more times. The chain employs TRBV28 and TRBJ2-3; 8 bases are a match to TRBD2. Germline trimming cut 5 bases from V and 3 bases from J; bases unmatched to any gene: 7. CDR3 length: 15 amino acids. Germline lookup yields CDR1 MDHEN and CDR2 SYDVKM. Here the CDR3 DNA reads TGTGCCAGCAGTCTCCTAGAGCGGGGGACAGATACGCAGTATTTT. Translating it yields CASSLLERGTDTQYF.

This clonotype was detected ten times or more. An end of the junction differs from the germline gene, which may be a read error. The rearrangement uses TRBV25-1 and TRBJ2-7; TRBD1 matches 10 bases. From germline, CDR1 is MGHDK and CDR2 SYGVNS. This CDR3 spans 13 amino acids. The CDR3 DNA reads TGTGCCAGCAGTGAATTAGGGACAGGGGTGTTGAAGTTC. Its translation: CASSELGTGVLKF.

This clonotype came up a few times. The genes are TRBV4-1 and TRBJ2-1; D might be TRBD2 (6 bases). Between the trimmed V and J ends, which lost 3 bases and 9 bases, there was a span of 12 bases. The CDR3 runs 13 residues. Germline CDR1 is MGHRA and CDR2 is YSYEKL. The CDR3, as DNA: TGCGCCAGCAGCCAGGTGGAGGGCGGTGAGCAGTTCTTC. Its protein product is CASSQVEGGEQFF.

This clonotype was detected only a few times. The CDR3 reads CASSLGTVNYNEQFF. Written as DNA, the CDR3 is TGTGCCAGCAGCTTGGGGACTGTAAACTACAATGAGCAGTTCTTC. The V gene is TRBV11-3, the J gene TRBJ2-1; D is perhaps TRBD2 (6 bases). Trimming shortened V by 3 bases and J by 3 bases, and 12 bases separated the two germline ends. Germline CDR1 is SGHNT and CDR2 is YENEEA. The CDR3 length is 15 residues.

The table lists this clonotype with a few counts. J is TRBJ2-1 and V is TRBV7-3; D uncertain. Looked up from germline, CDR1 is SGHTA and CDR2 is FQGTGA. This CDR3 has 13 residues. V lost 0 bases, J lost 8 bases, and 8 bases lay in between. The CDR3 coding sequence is TGTGCCAGCAGCTTAACTACCGGTGATGAGCAGTTCTTC. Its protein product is CASSLTTGDEQFF.

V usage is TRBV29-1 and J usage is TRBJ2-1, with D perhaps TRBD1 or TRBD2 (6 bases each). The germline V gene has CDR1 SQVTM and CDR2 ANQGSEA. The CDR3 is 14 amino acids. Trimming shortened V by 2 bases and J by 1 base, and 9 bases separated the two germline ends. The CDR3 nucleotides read TGCAGCGTTGAAAGGGGGGATTCCTACAATGAGCAGTTCTTC. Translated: CSVERGDSYNEQFF.

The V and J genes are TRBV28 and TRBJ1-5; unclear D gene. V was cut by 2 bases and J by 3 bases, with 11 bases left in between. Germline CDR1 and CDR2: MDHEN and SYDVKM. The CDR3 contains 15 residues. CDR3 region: CASSLGPNANQPQHF. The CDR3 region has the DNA TGTGCCAGCAGTTTAGGTCCCAACGCCAATCAGCCCCAGCATTTT.

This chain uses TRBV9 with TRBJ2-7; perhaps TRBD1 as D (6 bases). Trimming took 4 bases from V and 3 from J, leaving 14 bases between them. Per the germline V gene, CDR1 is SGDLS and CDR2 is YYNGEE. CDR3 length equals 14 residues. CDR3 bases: TGTGCCAGCAGCACCACAGGGTTTGGCTACGAGCAGTACTTC. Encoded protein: CASSTTGFGYEQYF.

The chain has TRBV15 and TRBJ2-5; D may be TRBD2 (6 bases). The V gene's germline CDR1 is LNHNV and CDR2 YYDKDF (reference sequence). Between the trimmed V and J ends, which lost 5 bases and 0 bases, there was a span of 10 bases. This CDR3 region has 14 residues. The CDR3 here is CATSPGRYQETQYF. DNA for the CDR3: TGTGCCACCAGCCCAGGGAGGTACCAAGAGACCCAGTACTTC.

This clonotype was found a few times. CDR3 region: CSARDINSHNYGYTF. CDR3 bases: TGCAGTGCTAGAGATATAAACAGTCACAACTATGGCTACACCTTC. This rearrangement joins TRBV20-1 to TRBJ1-2; no reliable D call. Trimming stripped 0 bases from V and 2 bases from J, with 13 bases between. Germline V gives CDR1 DFQATT, CDR2 SNEGSKA (reference sequence). CDR3 length: 15 amino acids.

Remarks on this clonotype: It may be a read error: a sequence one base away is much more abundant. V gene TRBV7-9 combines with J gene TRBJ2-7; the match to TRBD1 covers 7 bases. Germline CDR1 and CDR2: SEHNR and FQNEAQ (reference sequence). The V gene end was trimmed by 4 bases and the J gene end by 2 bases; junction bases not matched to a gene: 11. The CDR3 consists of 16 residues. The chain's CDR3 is CASSSPVGQDPYEQYF. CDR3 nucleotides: TGTGCCAGCAGCTCACCGGTAGGACAGGACCCCTACGAGCAGTACTTC.

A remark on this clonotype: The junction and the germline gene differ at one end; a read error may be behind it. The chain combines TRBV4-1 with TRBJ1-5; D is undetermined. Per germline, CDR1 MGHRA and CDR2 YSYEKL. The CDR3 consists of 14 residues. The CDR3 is CARSQVYSNQPQHF. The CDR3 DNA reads TGCGCCCGCAGCCAAGTTTACTCCAATCAGCCCCAGCATTTT.

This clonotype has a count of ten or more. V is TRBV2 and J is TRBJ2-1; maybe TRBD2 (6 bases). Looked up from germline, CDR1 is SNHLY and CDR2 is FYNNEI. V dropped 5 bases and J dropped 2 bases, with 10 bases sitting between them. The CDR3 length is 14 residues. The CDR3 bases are TGTGCCAGCAGTTTAGCGGCCGCCTACAATGAGCAGTTCTTC. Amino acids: CASSLAAAYNEQFF.

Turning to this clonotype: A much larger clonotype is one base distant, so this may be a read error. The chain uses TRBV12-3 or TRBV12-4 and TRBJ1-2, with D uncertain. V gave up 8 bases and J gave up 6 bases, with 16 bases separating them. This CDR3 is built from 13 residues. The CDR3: CASGPGLLDGYTF. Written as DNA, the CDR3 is TGTGCCAGCGGTCCCGGACTCTTAGATGGCTACACCTTC.

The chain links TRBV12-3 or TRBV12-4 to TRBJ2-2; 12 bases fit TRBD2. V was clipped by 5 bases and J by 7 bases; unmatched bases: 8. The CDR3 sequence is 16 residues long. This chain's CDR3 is CASSVLAGGPYGELFF. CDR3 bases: TGTGCCAGCAGTGTCCTAGCGGGAGGGCCGTACGGGGAGCTGTTTTTT.

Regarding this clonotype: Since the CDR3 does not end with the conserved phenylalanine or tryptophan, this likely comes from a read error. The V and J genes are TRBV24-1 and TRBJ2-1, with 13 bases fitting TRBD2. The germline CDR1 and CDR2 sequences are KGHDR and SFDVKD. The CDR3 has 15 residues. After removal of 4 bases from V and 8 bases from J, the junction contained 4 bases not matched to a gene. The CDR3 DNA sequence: TGTGCCACCAGTGAAGGACTAGCGGGAGCCTATGAGCAGTTCTCC. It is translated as CATSEGLAGAYEQFS.

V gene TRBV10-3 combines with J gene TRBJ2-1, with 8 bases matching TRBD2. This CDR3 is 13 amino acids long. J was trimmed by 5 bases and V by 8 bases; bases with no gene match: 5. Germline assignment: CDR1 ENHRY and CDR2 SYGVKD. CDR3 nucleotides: TGTGCCATCGGATCGGGAGGGCACAATGAGCAGTTCTTC. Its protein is CAIGSGGHNEQFF.

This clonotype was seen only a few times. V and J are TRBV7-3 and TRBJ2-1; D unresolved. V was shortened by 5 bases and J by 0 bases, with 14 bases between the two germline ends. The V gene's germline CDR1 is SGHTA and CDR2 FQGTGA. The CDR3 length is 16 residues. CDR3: CASSQTGGSSYNEQFF. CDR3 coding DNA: TGTGCCAGCAGCCAAACTGGCGGTAGCTCCTACAATGAGCAGTTCTTC.

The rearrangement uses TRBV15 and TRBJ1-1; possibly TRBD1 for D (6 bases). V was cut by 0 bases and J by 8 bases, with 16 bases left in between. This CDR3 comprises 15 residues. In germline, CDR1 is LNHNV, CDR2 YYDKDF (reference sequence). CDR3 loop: CATSRDWTVDKEAFF. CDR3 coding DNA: TGTGCCACCAGCAGAGACTGGACAGTCGATAAGGAAGCTTTCTTT.

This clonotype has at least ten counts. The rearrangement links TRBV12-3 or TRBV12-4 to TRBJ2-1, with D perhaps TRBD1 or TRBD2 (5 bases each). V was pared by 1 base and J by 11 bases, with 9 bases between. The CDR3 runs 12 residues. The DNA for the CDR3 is TGTGCCAGCAGTTTAGGAGGGGTGAAGCAGTTCTTC. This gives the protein CASSLGGVKQFF.

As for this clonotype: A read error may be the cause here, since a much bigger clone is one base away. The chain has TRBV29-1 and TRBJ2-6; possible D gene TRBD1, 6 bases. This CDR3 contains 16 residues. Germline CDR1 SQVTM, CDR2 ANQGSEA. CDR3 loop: CGVRDPRAQGSNVLTF. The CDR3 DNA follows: TGCGGCGTCCGAGACCCCCGGGCCCAGGGGTCCAACGTCCTGACTTTC. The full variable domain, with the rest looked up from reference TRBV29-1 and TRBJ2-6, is SAVISQKPSRDICQRGTSLTIQCQVDSQVTMMFWYRQQPGQSLTLIATANQGSEATYESGFVIDKFPISRPNLTFSTLTVSNMSPEDSSIYLCGVRDPRAQGSNVLTFGAGSRLTVL.

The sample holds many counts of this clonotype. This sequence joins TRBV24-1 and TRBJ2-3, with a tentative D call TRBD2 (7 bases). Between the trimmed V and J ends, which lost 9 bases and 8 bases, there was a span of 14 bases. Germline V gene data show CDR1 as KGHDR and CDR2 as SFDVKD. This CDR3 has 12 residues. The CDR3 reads CATSTGGGTQYF. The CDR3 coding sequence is TGTGCCACCTCGACGGGGGGCGGTACGCAGTATTTT.

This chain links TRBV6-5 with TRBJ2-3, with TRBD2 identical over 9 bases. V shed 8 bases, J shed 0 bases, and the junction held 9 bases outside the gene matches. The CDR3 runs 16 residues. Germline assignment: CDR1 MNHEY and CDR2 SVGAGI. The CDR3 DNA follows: TGTGCCAGCGGGATTAGCGGGGGAGCTAGCACAGATACGCAGTATTTT. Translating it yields CASGISGGASTDTQYF.

In DNA form, the CDR3 reads TGTGCCAGCAGCTTAGAATTAGCGGAGTTCACCTACAATGAGCAGTTCTTC. It codes for CASSLELAEFTYNEQFF. The chain joins TRBV11-2 to TRBJ2-1; a possible D gene is TRBD2 (6 bases). Trimming pared 0 bases from V and 2 bases from J, leaving 14 bases between. Germline V gives CDR1 SGHAT, CDR2 FQNNGV. The CDR3 is made up of 17 amino acids.